This TCR beta chain originates from a study of sequential checkpoint blockade in melanoma. Background on the study: After both sequences, patients received maintenance nivolumab.

This sample's treatment: randomized to nivolumab then ipilimumab (arm A) or the reverse (arm B). From thawed PBMCs, live CD3+CD8+ cells negative for CD19 and CD56 were sorted. The germline V and J ends were trimmed by 7 bases and 4 bases, with 19 bases remaining between them. Germline V gene sequence: CDR1 MNHEY, CDR2 SMNVEV (reference sequence). The CDR3 contains 15 residues. Libraries were prepared by immunoSEQ multiplex PCR; TCRdb keeps only in-frame clonotypes and omits some of them. The sample gives 15,000 to 20,000 clones, nearly 80% of which show up once; about 10% is in the top ten. The receptor's source is a human donor with melanoma. The source was CD8+ T cells sorted from blood (inferred from file names), collected from a patient given nivolumab and ipilimumab in sequence. V and J are TRBV27 and TRBJ1-2; perhaps TRBD1 as D (5 bases). CDR3 residues: CASTLRGIGTYGYTF. CDR3 coding DNA: TGTGCCAGCACCCTTCGCGGGATAGGGACCTATGGCTACACCTTC.